This is a list of T cell receptor beta chains from one sample in a study of T cells after yellow fever vaccination. TCRdb processed the 5' RACE reads anew with MiXCR; each CDR3 protein has one entry. The top ten hold more than 35% of the sample, which has tens of thousands of distinct CDR3 sequences, almost 8% seen once. The starting material was CD8+ T cells sorted from PBMCs, obtained on the day of the yellow fever booster vaccination. The receptors stem from a man in his thirties or forties who received the YFV17D yellow fever vaccine. Each CDR3 is given with its conserved first and last residue. Each record gives: CDR3 length, D gene, clone size, J gene, V gene, CDR3 protein, CDR3 DNA. A D gene is named only where the DNA matches it firmly. The size of a clone is reported for some rows only, either as once, few or many, or as a class for expanded clones.

16 | TRBD1 | few | TRBJ1-2 | TRBV9 | CASSVASTGGDYGYTF | TGTGCCAGCAGCGTAGCTTCGACAGGGGGCGACTATGGCTACACCTTC
14 | TRBD1 | few | TRBJ2-7 | TRBV29-1 | CSVEVGQSSYEQYF | TGCAGCGTTGAAGTGGGACAGAGCTCCTACGAGCAGTACTTC
12 | NA | NA | TRBJ2-7 | TRBV5-6 | CASSRDDYEQYF | TGTGCCAGCAGCAGGGACGACTACGAGCAGTACTTC
15 | TRBD2 | few | TRBJ2-2 | TRBV27 | CASSFLAGDTGELFF | TGTGCCAGCAGTTTCCTAGCGGGAGACACCGGGGAGCTGTTTTTT
16 | NA | NA | TRBJ2-1 | TRBV7-9 | CASSSPGSRHNNEQFF | TGTGCCAGCAGCTCTCCCGGGAGTAGGCATAACAATGAGCAGTTCTTC
14 | NA | NA | TRBJ2-7 | TRBV19 | CASSSGPSISEQYF | TGTGCCAGTAGCTCCGGACCCTCTATATCCGAGCAGTACTTC
10 | NA | many | TRBJ2-1 | TRBV30 | CAAHWNEQFF | TGTGCCGCCCACTGGAATGAGCAGTTCTTC
15 | NA | few | TRBJ2-1 | TRBV20-1 | CSARDITGVANEQFF | TGCAGTGCTAGAGATATTACGGGGGTGGCGAATGAGCAGTTCTTC
17 | TRBD2 | few | TRBJ2-1 | TRBV5-1 | CASSLGVASGSGNEQFF | TGCGCCAGCAGCTTGGGGGTTGCTAGCGGGAGTGGGAATGAGCAGTTCTTC
14 | NA | NA | TRBJ2-5 | TRBV7-9 | CASSEPSSGLAQYF | TGTGCCAGCAGCGAACCAAGCTCGGGCCTGGCCCAGTACTTC
16 | TRBD2 | NA | TRBJ2-7 | TRBV10-3 | CAISPAGSSDYYEQYF | TGTGCCATCAGCCCAGCGGGGAGCTCCGATTATTACGAGCAGTACTTC
14 | NA | NA | TRBJ2-1 | TRBV24-1 | CATSPAVSYNEQFF | TGTGCCACCAGCCCAGCAGTCTCCTACAATGAGCAGTTCTTC
11 | NA | few | TRBJ2-5 | TRBV29-1 | CSVDKLETQYF | TGCAGCGTGGACAAACTAGAGACCCAGTACTTC
17 | NA | few | TRBJ2-3 | TRBV11-2 | CASSFLHREGGRDTQYF | TGTGCCAGCAGCTTCCTTCATCGGGAAGGGGGAAGAGATACGCAGTATTTT
11 | TRBD1 | few | TRBJ2-7 | TRBV19 | CASVGQGLPHF | TGTGCCAGCGTGGGACAGGGCCTTCCGCACTTC
15 | NA | few | TRBJ1-1 | TRBV27 | CASSLGTVMNTEAFF | TGTGCCAGCAGTTTAGGCACGGTGATGAACACTGAAGCTTTCTTT
13 | NA | NA | TRBJ2-5 | TRBV6-5 | CASSYGSQETQYF | TGTGCCAGCAGTTATGGCAGCCAAGAGACCCAGTACTTC
14 | TRBD1 | NA | TRBJ2-7 | TRBV11-1 | CASRRQGPSYEQYF | TGTGCCAGCAGGAGACAGGGGCCCTCCTACGAGCAGTACTTC
13 | NA | few | TRBJ1-2 | TRBV7-9 | CASSPPLGYGYTF | TGTGCCAGCAGCCCCCCCCTCGGCTATGGCTACACCTTC
11 | NA | NA | TRBJ2-1 | TRBV5-1 | CASSGKIKQFF | TGCGCCAGCAGCGGAAAGATAAAGCAGTTCTTC
13 | NA | few | TRBJ1-5 | TRBV4-1 | CASSQDGDQPQHF | TGCGCCAGCAGCCAAGATGGGGATCAGCCCCAGCATTTT
12 | NA | many | TRBJ2-5 | TRBV20-1 | CSAYPAQETQYF | TGCAGTGCTTACCCTGCCCAAGAGACCCAGTACTTC
13 | NA | few | TRBJ2-2 | TRBV13 | CASSVANTGELFF | TGTGCCAGCAGCGTCGCGAACACCGGGGAGCTGTTTTTT
12 | NA | few | TRBJ2-5 | TRBV7-9 | CASLAGSETQYF | TGTGCCAGTCTGGCCGGGTCAGAGACCCAGTACTTC
17 | TRBD2 | few | TRBJ2-3 | TRBV4-1 | CASSQDPPSGRTDTQYF | TGCGCCAGCAGCCAAGATCCCCCTAGCGGGAGGACAGATACGCAGTATTTT
18 | TRBD2 | few | TRBJ2-5 | TRBV10-1 | CASSESTQREALKETQYF | TGCGCCAGCAGTGAGTCAACCCAACGGGAGGCCCTGAAAGAGACCCAGTACTTC
14 | NA | NA | TRBJ2-1 | TRBV7-6 | CASSLGVLGDEQFF | TGTGCCAGCAGCTTAGGGGTACTAGGCGATGAGCAGTTCTTC